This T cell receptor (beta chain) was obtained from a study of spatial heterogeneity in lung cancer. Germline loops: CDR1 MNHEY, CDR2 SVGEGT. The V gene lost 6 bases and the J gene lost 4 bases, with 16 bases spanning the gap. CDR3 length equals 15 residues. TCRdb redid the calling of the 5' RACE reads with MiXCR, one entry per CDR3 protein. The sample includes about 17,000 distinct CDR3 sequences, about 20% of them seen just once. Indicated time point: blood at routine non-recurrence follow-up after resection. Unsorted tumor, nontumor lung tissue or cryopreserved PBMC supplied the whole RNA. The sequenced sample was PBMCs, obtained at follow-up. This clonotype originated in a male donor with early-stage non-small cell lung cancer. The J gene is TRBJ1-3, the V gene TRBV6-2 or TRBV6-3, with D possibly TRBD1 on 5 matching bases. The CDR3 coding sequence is TGTGCCAGCAGAGAAGATGCAGGGTCAGGAAACACCATATATTTT. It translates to CASREDAGSGNTIYF.